The 6 T cell receptor beta chains below come from one sample, sequenced in a study of regulatory T cells in long-lasting Graves disease. Library construction for TCR beta used iRepertoire HTBI primers and Arm-PCR of CDR3 regions. TCRdb recomputed calls from the multiplex PCR reads with MiXCR, one row per CDR3 protein. The table records 440,000 or so distinct CDR3 sequences, about a sixth of them present only once. Time point of the sample: newly diagnosed GD, antithyroid drugs for less than 3 months. PBMCs provided the RNA from which the TCR library was made. Separately, the same data were catalogued under a study of T cells in Graves' hyperthyroidism and ophthalmopathy.

Sequencing was performed on peripheral blood mononuclear cells (PBMCs), taken at new diagnosis, from a patient treated with antithyroid drugs. All receptors come from a woman aged 25 to 39 with Graves disease.

The sample holds a few counts of this clonotype. A clone one base away is much larger, so this may be a read error. This chain connects TRBV6-1 to TRBJ2-5; 7 positions match TRBD2. With 5 bases clipped from V and 7 bases from J, the junction kept 19 bases outside the gene matches. Germline loops: CDR1 MNHNS, CDR2 SASEGT. CDR3 size: 17 residues. CDR3 loop: CASSPLGRDYHPWTQYF. The CDR3 DNA reads TGTGCCAGCAGTCCACTGGGGCGGGACTACCACCCTTGGACCCAGTACTTC.

This clonotype was counted many times. The chain uses TRBV7-2 and TRBJ2-5, with D unresolved. Trimming cost V 1 base and J 5 bases, with 5 bases left between them. Germline values: CDR1 SGHTA, CDR2 FQGNSA. This CDR3 comprises 12 residues. Here the CDR3 DNA reads TGTGCCAGCAGCTTAGGACGGGAGACCCAGTACTTC. This sequence encodes CASSLGRETQYF.

This clonotype has a count of ten or more. V and J are TRBV5-6 and TRBJ1-2; D is unclear. Trimming took off 4 bases at V and 8 bases at J, with 21 bases between the two ends. CDR1 and CDR2 (germline): SGHDT, YYEEEE. CDR3 size: 15 residues. CDR3 sequence: CASSETVPGAEGYTF. The CDR3 coding sequence is TGTGCCAGCAGCGAGACTGTTCCGGGAGCGGAAGGCTACACCTTC.

The gene calls are TRBV12-3 or TRBV12-4 and TRBJ2-2; no clear D gene. The CDR3 is 12 residues long. V was clipped by 5 bases and J by 6 bases, with 7 bases between them. In DNA, the CDR3 is TGTGCCAGCAGTCAGCCACCCGGGGAGCTGTTTTTT. Its translation is CASSQPPGELFF.

This clonotype appeared many times. This chain links TRBV20-1 with TRBJ2-5; the D gene is possibly TRBD1 (6 bases). This CDR3 spans 16 amino acids. Trimming stripped 0 bases from V and 1 base from J, with 15 bases between. Germline-derived CDR1 and CDR2 are DFQATT and SNEGSKA (reference sequence). The chain's CDR3 is CSARDRLRGFQETQYF. The CDR3 DNA is TGCAGTGCTAGAGATCGCCTCAGGGGTTTCCAAGAGACCCAGTACTTC.

This clonotype was counted at least ten times. This chain's CDR3 is CAISEIEGDGYTF. In DNA form, the CDR3 reads TGTGCCATCAGTGAGATCGAGGGGGATGGCTACACCTTC. This sequence joins TRBV10-3 and TRBJ1-2; a weak D match, TRBD1 (6 bases). Trimming removed 2 bases from V and 6 bases from J, with 10 bases in between. Germline CDR1 ENHRY, CDR2 SYGVKD. The CDR3 covers 13 residues.